These 21 T cell receptor beta chains were sequenced from one sample in a study of Graves' ophthalmopathy and Graves' hyperthyroidism. RNA transcripts served as template for amplifying TCR beta CDR3 sequences. HTBI primers were employed in first-round RT-PCR, then a second-round multiplex PCR followed. MiXCR was run by TCRdb on the multiplex PCR reads, yielding one entry per CDR3 protein. The table shows roughly 420,000 distinct CDR3 sequences, with under 25% occurring only once. The sequencing input was peripheral blood. All receptors derive from a woman between 18 and 30 years old with stable Graves' hyperthyroidism.

J is TRBJ1-2 and V is TRBV5-1; no definite D call. The V gene lost 0 bases and the J gene lost 7 bases, with 10 bases spanning the gap. CDR1 SGHRS and CDR2 YFSETQ come from the germline V gene. The CDR3 totals 13 residues. The CDR3: CASSLGGRSGYTF. Here the CDR3 DNA reads TGCGCCAGCAGCTTGGGCGGCCGGAGTGGCTACACCTTC.

This clonotype has ten or more counts. The V and J genes are TRBV20-1 and TRBJ2-6; D uncertain. In germline, CDR1 is DFQATT, CDR2 SNEGSKA (reference sequence). This CDR3 is built from 15 residues. V lost 4 bases to trimming and J lost 0 bases, with 10 bases between them. The CDR3 region is CSATRTGSGANVLTF. CDR3 DNA sequence: TGCAGTGCTACCCGAACCGGCTCTGGGGCCAACGTCCTGACTTTC.

This chain connects TRBV5-1 to TRBJ2-5, with 7 positions matching TRBD1. Trimming took 3 bases from V and 1 from J; bases not matched to a gene: 12. Germline-derived CDR1 and CDR2 are SGHRS and YFSETQ. This CDR3 is 17 amino acids long. The CDR3 loop reads CASSSRKPGQFQETQYF. DNA of the CDR3: TGCGCCAGCAGCTCAAGAAAGCCGGGACAGTTCCAAGAGACCCAGTACTTC.

Concerning this clonotype itself: Its ends do not fully match the called genes, so a read error is possible. The chain combines TRBV10-3 with TRBJ1-1; 7 positions agree with TRBD1. This CDR3 region has 15 residues. Germline V CDR1 and CDR2: ENHRY, SYGVKD. The CDR3 loop reads CAISRQGYMNTDAFF. The CDR3 coding sequence is TGTGCCATCAGCCGACAGGGTTACATGAACACTGATGCTTTCTTT.

This clonotype was observed at least ten times. This chain joins TRBV7-3 and TRBJ2-2, with 10 bases fitting TRBD2. V lost 2 bases to trimming and J lost 1 base; unmatched junction nucleotides: 1. CDR3 length: 16 residues. Germline CDR1 is SGHTA and CDR2 is FQGTGA. For the CDR3, the DNA is TGTGCCAGCAGCTTAGGACTAGCGGAGAACACCGGGGAGCTGTTTTTT. This codes for CASSLGLAENTGELFF.

This chain links TRBV27 with TRBJ1-1; TRBD1 matches at 10 bases. Germline loops: CDR1 MNHEY, CDR2 SMNVEV (reference sequence). J gave up 5 bases and V 0 bases, and 3 bases lay outside the gene matches. The CDR3 is 15 residues long. CDR3 DNA: TGTGCCAGCAGTTTATCCGGACAGGGGGGGACTGAAGCTTTCTTT. Its translation is CASSLSGQGGTEAFF.

The chain combines TRBV20-1 with TRBJ1-5; no definite D call. Per the germline V gene, CDR1 is DFQATT and CDR2 is SNEGSKA (reference sequence). Trimming removed 0 bases at V and 3 bases at J, with 12 bases between. The CDR3 has 15 residues. The CDR3 region is CSARDPQILNQPQHF. The CDR3 coding sequence is TGCAGTGCTAGAGATCCCCAGATCCTCAATCAGCCCCAGCATTTT.

V usage is TRBV6-5 and J usage is TRBJ1-2; D is unresolved. Per the germline V gene, CDR1 is MNHEY and CDR2 is SVGAGI. The CDR3 has 14 amino acids. Between the trimmed V and J ends, which lost 4 bases and 3 bases, there was a span of 12 bases. The CDR3 loop reads CASSSPLGDYGYTF. As DNA, the CDR3 is TGTGCCAGCAGTTCTCCGTTAGGAGACTATGGCTACACCTTC.

This clonotype was detected ten times or more. The genes are TRBV6-1 and TRBJ2-4, with a possible D match to TRBD1 (5 bases). This CDR3 has 15 amino acids. V lost 0 bases to trimming and J lost 7 bases, with 13 bases between them. The germline V gene encodes CDR1 MNHNS and CDR2 SASEGT. The DNA of the CDR3 is TGTGCCAGCAGTGAAGCCCCGTCCCCAGGGAACATTCAGTACTTC. Translated: CASSEAPSPGNIQYF.

This clonotype has just a few counts. V usage is TRBV9 and J usage is TRBJ2-7; 8 bases fit TRBD1. CDR1 and CDR2 (germline): SGDLS, YYNGEE. CDR3 length equals 17 residues. With 4 bases clipped from V and 3 bases from J, the junction kept 15 bases outside the gene matches. CDR3 residues: CASSTHPVGTGVYEQYF. The CDR3 DNA reads as TGTGCCAGCAGCACCCACCCAGTTGGGACAGGTGTCTACGAGCAGTACTTC.

This clonotype was detected only a few times. At one of its ends the junction is not consistent with the germline gene, which may arise from a read error. This chain links TRBV11-2 with TRBJ1-5; D might be TRBD1 (6 bases). This CDR3 is 17 amino acids long. CDR1 and CDR2 from the germline V gene are SGHAT and FQNNGV. CDR3 sequence reads: CASSLERAGESYQPQHF. CDR3 bases: TGTGCCAGCAGCTTAGAGAGGGCAGGGGAGAGCTATCAGCCTCAGCATTTT. Looking up the rest from reference TRBV11-2 and TRBJ1-5 gives the full variable domain: EAGVAQSPRYKIIEKRQSVAFWCNPISGHATLYWYQQILGQGPKLLIQFQNNGVVDDSQLPKDRFSAERLKGVDSTLKIQPAKLEDSAVYLCASSLERAGESYQPQHFGDGTRLSIL.

In this sample, this clonotype turned up many times. The chain uses TRBV27 and TRBJ1-5; D possibly corresponds to TRBD1 (5 bases). The V and J ends lost 4 bases and 9 bases respectively, with 13 bases between them. CDR3 size: 13 residues. The germline CDR1 and CDR2 sequences are MNHEY and SMNVEV (reference sequence). The CDR3 nucleotides read TGTGCCAGCAGTTCCTGGGGGGGGAGGCCCCAGCATTTT. Translation: CASSSWGGRPQHF.

The rearrangement links TRBV25-1 to TRBJ2-5; 13 bases agree with TRBD2. Germline V gives CDR1 MGHDK, CDR2 SYGVNS. The V gene end was trimmed by 4 bases and the J gene end by 3 bases; junction bases not matched to a gene: 11. The CDR3 is 18 residues long. CDR3 loop: CASSGGLAGAASEETQYF. CDR3 nucleotides: TGTGCCAGCAGTGGAGGACTAGCGGGAGCCGCGTCTGAAGAGACCCAGTACTTC.

Ten or more counts support this clonotype. The V gene is TRBV6-2 or TRBV6-3, the J gene TRBJ1-1; D is unclear. V was shortened by 5 bases and J by 6 bases, with 10 bases between the two germline ends. CDR3 size: 12 residues. In germline, CDR1 is MNHEY, CDR2 SVGEGT. The CDR3 is CASSGVYAEAFF. In DNA form, the CDR3 reads TGTGCCAGCAGTGGGGTATATGCTGAAGCTTTCTTT.

This clonotype was detected many times. CDR3 protein: CSARSWATEAFF. CDR3 DNA: TGCAGTGCTAGAAGCTGGGCGACTGAAGCTTTCTTT. This sequence joins TRBV20-1 and TRBJ1-1; D not resolved. This CDR3 has 12 residues. The ends were cut back, 2 bases at V and 5 bases at J, with 9 bases in the middle. Germline V gene sequence: CDR1 DFQATT, CDR2 SNEGSKA (reference sequence).

This clonotype was picked up many times. The chain links TRBV6-1 to TRBJ2-6; D gene ambiguous. The CDR3 length is 15 residues. The V gene's germline CDR1 is MNHNS and CDR2 SASEGT. The V gene lost 6 bases and the J gene lost 4 bases, with 13 bases spanning the gap. The CDR3 DNA reads TGTGCCAGCAGATTTTCGTCCTCCGGGGCCAACGTCCTGACTTTC. It codes for CASRFSSSGANVLTF.

J is TRBJ2-4 and V is TRBV12-5, with D unresolved. The J call may not be correct, given that the DNA end is closer to TRBJ2-5. CDR3 length: 11 residues. In germline, CDR1 is LGHNT, CDR2 FRNRAP. The CDR3 loop reads CASGLMETQYF. DNA for the CDR3: TGTGCTAGTGGTTTGATGGAGACCCAGTACTTC.

This clonotype was seen at least ten times. V usage is TRBV28 and J usage is TRBJ2-7; tentatively, D is TRBD1 (6 bases). Germline assignment: CDR1 MDHEN and CDR2 SYDVKM. The CDR3 covers 15 residues. V lost 2 bases and J lost 6, with 17 bases in between. CDR3 DNA sequence: TGTGCCAGCAGTTTACCACAGGGTATTTCCCGCGAGCAGTACTTC. The encoded protein is CASSLPQGISREQYF.

The chain has TRBV28 and TRBJ2-5, with 9 nucleotides matching TRBD1. Per germline, CDR1 MDHEN and CDR2 SYDVKM. CDR3 length equals 20 residues. V lost 6 bases and J lost 1; bases outside the gene matches: 21. CDR3 sequence reads: CASRIPGSGTGWMGQETQYF. In nucleotides, the CDR3 is TGTGCCAGCAGAATACCGGGTTCCGGGACAGGGTGGATGGGCCAAGAGACCCAGTACTTC.

This chain connects TRBV2 to TRBJ1-1, with no clear D. The CDR3 is made up of 15 amino acids. Per germline, CDR1 SNHLY and CDR2 FYNNEI. Trimming removed 3 bases from V and 4 bases from J, with 15 bases in between. CDR3 in amino acids: CASSDSSWVSTEAFF. The CDR3 DNA sequence: TGTGCCAGCAGTGACTCTTCTTGGGTTAGCACTGAAGCTTTCTTT. The variable domain in full, completed from reference TRBV2 and TRBJ1-1, reads EPEVTQTPSHQVTQMGQEVILRCVPISNHLYFYWYRQILGQKVEFLVSFYNNEISEKSEIFDDQFSVERPDGSNFTLKIRSTKLEDSAMYFCASSDSSWVSTEAFFGQGTRLTVV.

This clonotype was found many times. A read error may produce the germline difference seen at one junction end. This chain joins TRBV11-2 and TRBJ2-4; perhaps TRBD1 as D (5 bases). CDR1 SGHAT and CDR2 FQNNGV come from the germline V gene. The CDR3 covers 14 residues. The CDR3 DNA is TGTGCCAGCAGCTTGAGTCAGGGCCAGCCCATTAAGTACTTC. Its protein product is CASSLSQGQPIKYF.